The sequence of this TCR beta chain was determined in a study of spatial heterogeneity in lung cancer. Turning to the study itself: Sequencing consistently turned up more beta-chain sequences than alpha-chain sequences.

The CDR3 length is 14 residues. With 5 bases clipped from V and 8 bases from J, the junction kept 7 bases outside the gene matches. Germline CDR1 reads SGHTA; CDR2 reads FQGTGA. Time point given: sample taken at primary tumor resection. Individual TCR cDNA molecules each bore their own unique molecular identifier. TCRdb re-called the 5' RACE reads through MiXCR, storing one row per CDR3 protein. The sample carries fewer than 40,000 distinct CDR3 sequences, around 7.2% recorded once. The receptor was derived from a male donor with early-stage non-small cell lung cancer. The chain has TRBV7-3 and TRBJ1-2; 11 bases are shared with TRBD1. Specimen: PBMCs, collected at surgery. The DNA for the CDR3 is TGTGCCAGCAGCACCGGACAGGGGGCGGGAGGCTACACCTTC. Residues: CASSTGQGAGGYTF.